Below, 5 T cell receptor beta chains from the same sample are listed, as sequenced in a study of shared clonotypes between healthy human individuals. The table came from immunoSEQ multiplex PCR; TCRdb's copy has only in-frame clones and leaves some out. The profile shows fewer than 400,000 clones, under 80% of them singletons. The sequenced sample consisted of memory CD4+ T cells sorted from blood. Subset given: CD45RA-negative fraction. These receptors were taken from a man younger than 45 in good health.

The V call is TRBV7-9, the J call TRBJ2-3; 7 bases map to TRBD2. The V segment lost 5 bases and the J segment 7 bases; nucleotides outside the gene matches: 21. The germline gives CDR1 SEHNR, CDR2 FQNEAQ (reference sequence). The CDR3 has 18 residues. The CDR3 is CASSPRGRETHGVNTQYF. The CDR3, as DNA: TGTGCCAGCAGCCCCCGGGGGAGGGAGACACATGGTGTCAATACGCAGTATTTT.

This clone has more than one count but fewer than ten. The J gene is TRBJ1-4, the V gene TRBV6-5, with D unresolved. V dropped 2 bases and J dropped 10 bases, with 5 bases sitting between them. The CDR3 is made up of 11 amino acids. CDR1 MNHEY and CDR2 SVGAGI come from the germline V gene. CDR3 loop: CASSYKGKLFF. The CDR3 DNA is TGTGCCAGCAGTTACAAGGGAAAACTGTTTTTT.

The V gene is TRBV5-5, the J gene TRBJ1-1; maybe TRBD1 (6 bases). Trimming shortened V by 0 bases and J by 6 bases, and 15 bases separated the two germline ends. The CDR3 runs 15 residues. CDR1 and CDR2 (germline): SGHKS, YYEKEE (reference sequence). The DNA for the CDR3 is TGTGCCAGCAGCTTGGATCGGGACAATGGCGCTGAAGCTTTCTTT. This codes for CASSLDRDNGAEAFF.

The V call is TRBV5-1, the J call TRBJ2-3; D uncertain. V gave up 3 bases and J gave up 4 bases, with 12 bases separating them. This CDR3 has 14 amino acids. Germline V gives CDR1 SGHRS, CDR2 YFSETQ. The CDR3 bases are TGCGCCAGCAGCTCAATGACGGTTGCAGATACGCAGTATTTT. The encoded protein is CASSSMTVADTQYF. The variable domain in full, completed from reference TRBV5-1 and TRBJ2-3, reads KAGVTQTPRYLIKTRGQQVTLSCSPISGHRSVSWYQQTPGQGLQFLFEYFSETQRNKGNFPGRFSGRQFSNSRSEMNVSTLELGDSALYLCASSSMTVADTQYFGPGTRLTVL.

This clone was found many times. Other nucleotide sequences in the sample specify the same CDR3. DNA of the CDR3: TGTGCCAGCTCACCAAACAGGGGGAAGGAGACCCAGTACTTC. It is translated as CASSPNRGKETQYF. The chain carries TRBV18 and TRBJ2-5; TRBD1 matches at 8 bases. This CDR3 is 14 amino acids long. Germline V gene sequence: CDR1 KGHSH, CDR2 LQKENI. J was trimmed by 5 bases and V by 2 bases; bases with no gene match: 4.